The 3 T cell receptor beta chains presented below share a single source sample, sequenced in a study of blood T cell repertoires in COVID-19. Clones were read by immunoSEQ multiplex PCR, and TCRdb kept only the in-frame ones, dropping some. The sample yields a few hundred thousand clones, 83% seen once. Sequencing was done on a sample of peripheral blood. Source of these receptors: a woman in her 30s with COVID-19, enrolled during active disease.

The genes are TRBV6-2 or TRBV6-3 and TRBJ2-2; the D is unclear. Looked up from germline, CDR1 is MNHEY and CDR2 is SVGEGT. CDR3 length: 15 residues. Trimming stripped 0 bases from V and 2 bases from J, with 7 bases between. The CDR3 loop is CASSYSGRNTGELFF. In DNA, the CDR3 is TGTGCCAGCAGTTACTCGGGCAGAAACACCGGGGAGCTGTTTTTT.

The gene calls are TRBV9 and TRBJ2-3, with 8 bases lining up with TRBD2. Trimming removed 0 bases from V and 4 bases from J; junction bases left unmatched: 7. Germline assignment: CDR1 SGDLS and CDR2 YYNGEE. The CDR3 has 16 residues. In nucleotides, the CDR3 is TGTGCCAGCAGCGTAGATCAAGCGGGGGTAGCAGATACGCAGTATTTT. Translation: CASSVDQAGVADTQYF.

J is TRBJ2-4 and V is TRBV5-6; no definite D call. Germline lookup yields CDR1 SGHDT and CDR2 YYEEEE. The ends were cut back, 1 base at V and 0 bases at J, with 5 bases in the middle. This CDR3 contains 14 residues. The DNA of the CDR3 is TGTGCCAGCAGCTTGCTCGTAGCCAAAAACATTCAGTACTTC. It yields the protein CASSLLVAKNIQYF.